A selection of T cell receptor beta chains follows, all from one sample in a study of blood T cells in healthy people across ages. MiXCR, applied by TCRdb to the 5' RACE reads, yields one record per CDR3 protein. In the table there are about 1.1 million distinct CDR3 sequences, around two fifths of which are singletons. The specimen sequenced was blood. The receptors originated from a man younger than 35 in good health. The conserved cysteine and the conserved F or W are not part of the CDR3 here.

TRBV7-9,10,ASSEIQGVEF
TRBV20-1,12,SAGQGANTGELF
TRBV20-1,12,SAATGTGTNEQY
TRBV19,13,ASSTPGQGNSPPH
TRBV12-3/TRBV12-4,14,ASSRLLAGGQDEQF
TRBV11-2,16,ASSLGVGSSLAKNIQY
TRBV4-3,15,ASSQGFSGGPQETQY
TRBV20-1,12,SASPNSKGQPQH
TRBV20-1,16,SAREASGGPLSTDTQY
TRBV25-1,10,ASSENRETQY
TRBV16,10,ASSQVRYGYT
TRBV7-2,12,ASSGRDNSYEQY
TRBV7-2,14,ASSLDRRSSYNEQF
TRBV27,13,ASRRLAGAYNEQF
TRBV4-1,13,ASSQESPWPWELF
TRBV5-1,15,ASGSRSPGQGNYGYT
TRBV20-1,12,SAPVVVKGRGYT
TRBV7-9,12,ASSLVATNSPLH
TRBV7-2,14,ASSLAGTGNTDTQY
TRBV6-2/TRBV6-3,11,AIGQWGNNEQF